One and the same sample provided the 24 T cell receptor beta chains below, sequenced in a study of CD8 T cells in ankylosing spondylitis. TCRdb used MiXCR to reprocess the 5' RACE reads, holding one entry per CDR3 protein. The table has around 390,000 distinct CDR3 sequences, under 25% seen once; the top ten hold approximately 15%. No antigen has been identified for these receptors. The study, taken as a whole, reports: Seven to nine highly homologous variants made up a TCR beta motif, and this motif appeared characteristic of ankylosing spondylitis blood.

Sequenced sample: blood, either unsorted or a sorted T cell fraction (not recorded which). Receptors were obtained from a male donor with ankylosing spondylitis.

This clonotype was seen only a few times. The chain recombines TRBV4-3 with TRBJ2-1; 12 bases fit TRBD2. Trimming cost V 3 bases and J 9 bases; bases outside gene matches: 9. The CDR3 is made up of 16 amino acids. CDR1 and CDR2 from the germline V gene are LGHNA and YSLEER. The CDR3 here is CASSQVRLAGEGEQFF. CDR3 nucleotides: TGCGCCAGCAGCCAGGTTCGACTAGCGGGAGAGGGTGAGCAGTTCTTC.

This clonotype has a count of ten or more. This chain uses TRBV12-3 or TRBV12-4 with TRBJ1-2; D may be TRBD1 (6 bases). The CDR3 contains 14 residues. V lost 6 bases and J lost 5, with 16 bases in between. CDR3 DNA sequence: TGTGCCAGCAGCCTCACACAGGGCGGTTATGGCTACACCTTC. The encoded protein is CASSLTQGGYGYTF.

The chain employs TRBV4-1 and TRBJ1-2, with 10 bases matching TRBD1. The germline V gene has CDR1 MGHRA and CDR2 YSYEKL. Losses at the gene ends were 4 bases for V and 3 bases for J; bases not matched to a gene: 8. This CDR3 is built from 16 residues. The DNA of the CDR3 is TGCGCCAGCAGCCGAGTCCGGGACAGGGGCGACTATGGCTACACCTTC. Its translation: CASSRVRDRGDYGYTF.

This clonotype was observed a few times. The V gene is TRBV18, the J gene TRBJ1-1, with D perhaps TRBD1 (6 bases). This CDR3 has 14 residues. Germline CDR1 and CDR2: KGHSH and LQKENI. Trimming cost V 6 bases and J 3 bases, with 14 bases left between them. CDR3 DNA: TGTGCCAGCTCGAGGGGGGGCGCGGACACTGAAGCTTTCTTT. Protein: CASSRGGADTEAFF.

The chain combines TRBV5-6 with TRBJ1-1; maybe TRBD1 (5 bases). With 0 bases removed from V and 3 bases from J, the gap between germline ends came to 12 bases. Germline V gene lookup returns CDR1 SGHDT and CDR2 YYEEEE. This CDR3 comprises 15 residues. CDR3 residues: CASSLDTGLYTEAFF. CDR3 DNA sequence: TGTGCCAGCAGCTTGGATACAGGCTTATACACTGAAGCTTTCTTT.

The V call is TRBV2, the J call TRBJ1-2; D remains unclear. CDR1 and CDR2 (germline): SNHLY, FYNNEI. Trimming took 5 bases from V and 7 from J, leaving 20 bases between them. The CDR3 is made up of 15 amino acids. The CDR3 loop reads CASSKQRNDESGYTF. CDR3 nucleotides: TGTGCCAGCAGTAAACAGCGGAACGATGAGAGTGGCTACACCTTC. Together with reference TRBV2 and TRBJ1-2, the CDR3 gives the full variable domain: EPEVTQTPSHQVTQMGQEVILRCVPISNHLYFYWYRQILGQKVEFLVSFYNNEISEKSEIFDDQFSVERPDGSNFTLKIRSTKLEDSAMYFCASSKQRNDESGYTFGSGTRLTVV.

This clonotype was seen many times. This chain joins TRBV7-2 and TRBJ2-2, with 8 bases fitting TRBD1. The CDR3 consists of 15 residues. V lost 7 bases and J lost 5; bases outside the gene matches: 9. In germline, CDR1 is SGHTA, CDR2 FQGNSA. The CDR3 protein is CASNPRTGNTGELFF. DNA of the CDR3: TGTGCCAGCAATCCCCGGACAGGGAATACCGGGGAGCTGTTTTTT.

This chain links TRBV7-2 with TRBJ1-5; 8 bases are shared with TRBD1. From germline, CDR1 is SGHTA and CDR2 FQGNSA. V dropped 5 bases and J dropped 4; count of bases not matched to a gene: 7. The CDR3 is made up of 15 amino acids. CDR3 residues: CASSPWTGKNQPQHF. For the CDR3, the DNA is TGTGCCAGCAGCCCCTGGACAGGGAAAAATCAGCCCCAGCATTTT. The full variable domain, completed using reference TRBV7-2 and TRBJ1-5, is GAGVSQSPSNKVTEKGKDVELRCDPISGHTALYWYRQSLGQGLEFLIYFQGNSAPDKSGLPSDRFSAERTGGSVSTLTIQRTQQEDSAVYLCASSPWTGKNQPQHFGDGTRLSIL.

Only a few counts were recorded for this clonotype. The CDR3 DNA is TGTGCCAGCAGTTTATGGTCTCAGTTAATCTATGAGCAGTTCTTC. This gives the protein CASSLWSQLIYEQFF. This chain uses TRBV12-3 or TRBV12-4 with TRBJ2-1; D is uncertain. The CDR3 loop spans 15 amino acids. Trimming removed 2 bases at V and 8 bases at J, with 16 bases between.

The chain has TRBV29-1 and TRBJ2-6; TRBD1 agrees at 9 bases. Germline CDR1 and CDR2: SQVTM and ANQGSEA. V dropped 5 bases and J dropped 0; count of bases not matched to a gene: 2. The CDR3 sequence is 15 residues long. The CDR3, as DNA: TGCAGCGTTCGGGACAGGGTCTCTGGGGCCAACGTCCTGACTTTC. It yields the protein CSVRDRVSGANVLTF.

The chain carries TRBV20-1 and TRBJ1-5; 9 positions agree with TRBD1. The CDR3 loop spans 16 amino acids. V shed 4 bases and J 2 bases; nucleotides not matched to a gene: 9. From germline, CDR1 is DFQATT and CDR2 SNEGSKA (reference sequence). CDR3 protein: CSATNWDRAGNQPQHF. CDR3 sequence (DNA): TGCAGTGCTACAAATTGGGACAGGGCTGGCAATCAGCCCCAGCATTTT.

This clonotype was observed a few times. The chain links TRBV5-8 to TRBJ2-7, with D perhaps given as TRBD1 or TRBD2 (5 bases each). Germline V lookup: CDR1 SGHTS, CDR2 YDEGEE. The CDR3 covers 14 residues. V was trimmed by 4 bases and J by 0 bases, leaving 11 bases between them. In nucleotides, the CDR3 is TGTGCCAGCAGCCGTCGGGGCATCTCCTACGAGCAGTACTTC. Its protein is CASSRRGISYEQYF.

V is TRBV24-1 and J is TRBJ2-2; D is uncertain. V was pared by 7 bases and J by 4 bases, with 12 bases between. The CDR3 covers 14 residues. Per germline, CDR1 KGHDR and CDR2 SFDVKD. CDR3 nucleotides: TGTGCCACCAGAGACCAGACGAGCACCGGGGAGCTGTTTTTT. This translates into CATRDQTSTGELFF.

V and J are TRBV28 and TRBJ2-7; tentative D call: TRBD1 (6 bases). The V gene lost 7 bases and the J gene lost 6 bases, with 16 bases spanning the gap. Germline CDR1 MDHEN, CDR2 SYDVKM. The CDR3 totals 13 residues. The CDR3 is CASTEGVSCEQYF. The CDR3 DNA follows: TGTGCCAGCACCGAGGGGGTCTCTTGCGAGCAGTACTTC.

This clonotype appeared a few times. This rearrangement joins TRBV6-5 to TRBJ1-2; D is unresolved. CDR1 is MNHEY and CDR2 is SVGAGI in the germline V gene. Trimming pared 6 bases from V and 4 bases from J, leaving 9 bases between. This CDR3 has 12 amino acids. The CDR3, as DNA: TGTGCCAGCAGCGGAGAGGCCTATGGCTACACCTTC. Amino acids: CASSGEAYGYTF.

This clonotype was found many times. CDR3 nucleotides: TGTGCCAGCAGTGATCTAGCGGGAGGGGGGACGCAGTATTTT. Its translation: CASSDLAGGGTQYF. The chain couples TRBV25-1 to TRBJ2-3, with 12 nucleotides matching TRBD2. From germline, CDR1 is MGHDK and CDR2 SYGVNS. The V segment lost 3 bases and the J segment 9 bases; nucleotides outside the gene matches: 4. The CDR3 loop spans 14 amino acids. The full variable domain, completed using reference TRBV25-1 and TRBJ2-3, is EADIYQTPRYLVIGTGKKITLECSQTMGHDKMYWYQQDPGMELHLIHYSYGVNSTEKGDLSSESTVSRIRTEHFPLTLESARPSHTSQYLCASSDLAGGGTQYFGPGTRLTVL.

The chain is built from TRBV7-2 and TRBJ1-2; 11 bases are shared with TRBD1. The germline V gene encodes CDR1 SGHTA and CDR2 FQGNSA. With V trimmed by 4 bases and J by 7 bases, 5 bases remained unmatched. CDR3 length: 14 amino acids. This chain's CDR3 is CASSSRTGGLGYTF. Here the CDR3 DNA reads TGTGCCAGCAGCTCTCGGACAGGGGGCCTTGGCTACACCTTC. Full variable domain (rest looked up from reference TRBV7-2 and TRBJ1-2): GAGVSQSPSNKVTEKGKDVELRCDPISGHTALYWYRQSLGQGLEFLIYFQGNSAPDKSGLPSDRFSAERTGGSVSTLTIQRTQQEDSAVYLCASSSRTGGLGYTFGSGTRLTVV.

J is TRBJ2-6 and V is TRBV6-6, with D perhaps given as TRBD1 or TRBD2 (5 bases each). The length of the CDR3 is 13 residues. V was pared by 2 bases and J by 15 bases, with 14 bases between. CDR1 and CDR2 from the germline V gene are MNHNY and SVGAGI (reference sequence). CDR3 sequence (DNA): TGTGCCAGCAGTTACGTTATTGGGGACGGCCTGACTTTC. Encoded protein: CASSYVIGDGLTF.

The chain carries TRBV28 and TRBJ2-5; D not certain. Between the trimmed V and J ends, which lost 2 bases and 10 bases, there was a span of 11 bases. Germline CDR1 is MDHEN and CDR2 is SYDVKM. The CDR3 sequence is 12 residues long. The CDR3 DNA reads as TGTGCCAGCAGTTTACCGGGCCCCCTCCAGTACTTC. Translated, it gives CASSLPGPLQYF.

J is TRBJ2-5 and V is TRBV28; D perhaps matches TRBD2 (6 bases). CDR1 is MDHEN, CDR2 SYDVKM, per germline. The CDR3 contains 13 residues. V lost 4 bases and J lost 5, with 11 bases in between. The CDR3 nucleotides read TGTGCCAGCAGTTCCCGGAGGGCTGAGACCCAGTACTTC. Its protein is CASSSRRAETQYF.

The chain uses TRBV29-1 and TRBJ2-1; TRBD2 matches at 7 bases. CDR3 length equals 13 residues. Germline V gene data show CDR1 as SQVTM and CDR2 as ANQGSEA. After removal of 4 bases from V and 3 bases from J, the junction contained 3 bases not matched to a gene. CDR3 region: CSVALAVYNEQFF. CDR3 DNA sequence: TGCAGCGTTGCTCTAGCGGTCTACAATGAGCAGTTCTTC.

The chain links TRBV12-3 or TRBV12-4 to TRBJ2-3; a weak D match, TRBD2 (5 bases). CDR3 length equals 17 residues. The ends were cut back, 7 bases at V and 2 bases at J, with 22 bases in the middle. CDR3 amino acids: CASTPRTITGITDTQYF. The CDR3 DNA sequence: TGTGCCAGCACCCCAAGGACCATCACGGGGATCACAGATACGCAGTATTTT.

At least ten counts were recorded for this clonotype. CDR3 in amino acids: CASSSGQGHEQYF. DNA for the CDR3: TGTGCCAGCAGCTCGGGACAGGGACACGAGCAGTACTTC. The chain has TRBV7-9 and TRBJ2-7; 9 positions match TRBD1. The J segment lost 5 bases and the V segment lost 4 bases, leaving 3 bases of the junction unmatched. The CDR3 covers 13 residues. Looked up from germline, CDR1 is SEHNR and CDR2 is FQNEAQ (reference sequence).

This clonotype was counted many times. The V gene is TRBV29-1, the J gene TRBJ2-4, with 7 nucleotides matching TRBD1. This CDR3 contains 11 residues. CDR1 and CDR2 (germline): SQVTM, ANQGSEA. After removal of 4 bases from V and 6 bases from J, the junction contained 0 bases not matched to a gene. Written as DNA, the CDR3 is TGCAGCGTTGGGGACAGAAACATTCAGTACTTC. Amino acids: CSVGDRNIQYF.